The 6 T cell receptor beta chains in this list originate from one sample, sequenced in a study of graft-versus-host responses after intestinal transplantation. For these receptors, no antigen is known. Assay used: immunoSEQ multiplex PCR; TCRdb lists only in-frame clones, some missing. The profile shows approximately 90,000 clones, roughly 90% of them singletons. The sequenced sample was unstimulated CD4+ T cells sorted from spleen or lymph node cells, obtained before transplant. All receptors come from a human donor who was the organ donor for an intestinal transplant.

This clone has a single count. Other nucleotide sequences in the sample specify the same CDR3. The gene calls are TRBV7-3 and TRBJ2-2, with 7 bases matching TRBD1. V lost 4 bases and J lost 6; bases outside the gene matches: 5. The germline V gene encodes CDR1 SGHTA and CDR2 FQGTGA. The CDR3 runs to 14 residues. CDR3 sequence (DNA): TGTGCCAGCAGCTCCAGGCAGGGGGCCGGGGAGCTGTTTTTT. The encoded protein is CASSSRQGAGELFF. The full variable domain, in which reference TRBV7-3 and TRBJ2-2 provide the parts outside the CDR3, is GAGVSQTPSNKVTEKGKYVELRCDPISGHTALYWYRQSLGQGPEFLIYFQGTGAADDSGLPNDRFFAVRPEGSVSTLKIQRTERGDSAVYLCASSSRQGAGELFFGEGSRLTVL.

The chain couples TRBV18 to TRBJ1-5; maybe TRBD1 (6 bases). The CDR3 is made up of 12 amino acids. Germline assignment: CDR1 KGHSH and CDR2 LQKENI. V shed 5 bases and J shed 4 bases, with 6 bases lying between them. CDR3: CASSTGNQPQHF. The CDR3 nucleotides read TGTGCCAGCTCAACAGGGAATCAGCCCCAGCATTTT.

This clone was recorded once. The chain combines TRBV6-6 with TRBJ1-5; TRBD1 is a possible D gene (5 bases). Trimming left V 6 bases short and J 4 bases short, with 13 bases between. The CDR3 runs 14 residues. The germline gives CDR1 MNHNY, CDR2 SVGAGI (reference sequence). CDR3 in DNA: TGTGCCAGCAGCCCGACAGCCGTAAATCAGCCCCAGCATTTT. Translation gives CASSPTAVNQPQHF.

The chain has TRBV28 and TRBJ2-1; D call uncertain. With 5 bases removed from V and 9 bases from J, the gap between germline ends came to 17 bases. The CDR3 length is 14 residues. The germline CDR1 and CDR2 sequences are MDHEN and SYDVKM. CDR3 sequence reads: CASSTSPVTGEQFF. CDR3 sequence (DNA): TGTGCCAGCAGTACCAGCCCGGTCACGGGTGAGCAGTTCTTC.

CDR3 sequence reads: CASSFTGGTEAFF. CDR3 bases: TGTGCCAGCAGCTTCACAGGGGGCACTGAAGCTTTCTTT. The V and J genes are TRBV7-6 and TRBJ1-1, with TRBD1 identical over 8 bases. Germline V lookup: CDR1 SGHVS, CDR2 FNYEAQ. CDR3 size: 13 residues. V lost 3 bases, J lost 4 bases, and 1 base stayed unmatched.

The chain couples TRBV6-1 to TRBJ2-7; D perhaps matches TRBD2 (6 bases). The CDR3 runs 17 residues. Germline assignment: CDR1 MNHNS and CDR2 SASEGT. V lost 4 bases to trimming and J lost 0 bases, with 19 bases between them. The CDR3 DNA sequence: TGTGCCAGCAGTGTGGGACCGACTAGGTGGAGCTCCTACGAGCAGTACTTC. Amino acids: CASSVGPTRWSSYEQYF.